The T cell receptor (beta chain) described here comes from a study of blood T cell repertoires in COVID-19. For the study at large: COVID-19 samples collected from the United States, Italy and Spain covered acute and convalescent phases. Nucleic acid was either cDNA or gDNA, and it came from T cells, B-cell-depleted T cells, or PBMCs.

Generated by immunoSEQ multiplex PCR, the TCRdb table keeps only in-frame clones and is missing some. The table has almost 85,000 clones, roughly 90% seen once. Participants' reported clinical history set cohort assignment. This receptor was identified in a woman between 45 and 65 years old with acute COVID-19. Source material: PBMCs or T cells enriched from blood (not recorded which).

CDR3 region: CASSLGRDRGLGGYTF. The CDR3 DNA sequence: TGTGCCAGCAGCCTGGGTAGGGACAGGGGGCTGGGGGGCTACACCTTC. This chain joins TRBV27 and TRBJ1-2; 12 bases agree with TRBD1. With V trimmed by 6 bases and J by 8 bases, 13 bases remained unmatched. CDR1 and CDR2 (germline): MNHEY, SMNVEV (reference sequence). The CDR3 loop spans 16 amino acids.